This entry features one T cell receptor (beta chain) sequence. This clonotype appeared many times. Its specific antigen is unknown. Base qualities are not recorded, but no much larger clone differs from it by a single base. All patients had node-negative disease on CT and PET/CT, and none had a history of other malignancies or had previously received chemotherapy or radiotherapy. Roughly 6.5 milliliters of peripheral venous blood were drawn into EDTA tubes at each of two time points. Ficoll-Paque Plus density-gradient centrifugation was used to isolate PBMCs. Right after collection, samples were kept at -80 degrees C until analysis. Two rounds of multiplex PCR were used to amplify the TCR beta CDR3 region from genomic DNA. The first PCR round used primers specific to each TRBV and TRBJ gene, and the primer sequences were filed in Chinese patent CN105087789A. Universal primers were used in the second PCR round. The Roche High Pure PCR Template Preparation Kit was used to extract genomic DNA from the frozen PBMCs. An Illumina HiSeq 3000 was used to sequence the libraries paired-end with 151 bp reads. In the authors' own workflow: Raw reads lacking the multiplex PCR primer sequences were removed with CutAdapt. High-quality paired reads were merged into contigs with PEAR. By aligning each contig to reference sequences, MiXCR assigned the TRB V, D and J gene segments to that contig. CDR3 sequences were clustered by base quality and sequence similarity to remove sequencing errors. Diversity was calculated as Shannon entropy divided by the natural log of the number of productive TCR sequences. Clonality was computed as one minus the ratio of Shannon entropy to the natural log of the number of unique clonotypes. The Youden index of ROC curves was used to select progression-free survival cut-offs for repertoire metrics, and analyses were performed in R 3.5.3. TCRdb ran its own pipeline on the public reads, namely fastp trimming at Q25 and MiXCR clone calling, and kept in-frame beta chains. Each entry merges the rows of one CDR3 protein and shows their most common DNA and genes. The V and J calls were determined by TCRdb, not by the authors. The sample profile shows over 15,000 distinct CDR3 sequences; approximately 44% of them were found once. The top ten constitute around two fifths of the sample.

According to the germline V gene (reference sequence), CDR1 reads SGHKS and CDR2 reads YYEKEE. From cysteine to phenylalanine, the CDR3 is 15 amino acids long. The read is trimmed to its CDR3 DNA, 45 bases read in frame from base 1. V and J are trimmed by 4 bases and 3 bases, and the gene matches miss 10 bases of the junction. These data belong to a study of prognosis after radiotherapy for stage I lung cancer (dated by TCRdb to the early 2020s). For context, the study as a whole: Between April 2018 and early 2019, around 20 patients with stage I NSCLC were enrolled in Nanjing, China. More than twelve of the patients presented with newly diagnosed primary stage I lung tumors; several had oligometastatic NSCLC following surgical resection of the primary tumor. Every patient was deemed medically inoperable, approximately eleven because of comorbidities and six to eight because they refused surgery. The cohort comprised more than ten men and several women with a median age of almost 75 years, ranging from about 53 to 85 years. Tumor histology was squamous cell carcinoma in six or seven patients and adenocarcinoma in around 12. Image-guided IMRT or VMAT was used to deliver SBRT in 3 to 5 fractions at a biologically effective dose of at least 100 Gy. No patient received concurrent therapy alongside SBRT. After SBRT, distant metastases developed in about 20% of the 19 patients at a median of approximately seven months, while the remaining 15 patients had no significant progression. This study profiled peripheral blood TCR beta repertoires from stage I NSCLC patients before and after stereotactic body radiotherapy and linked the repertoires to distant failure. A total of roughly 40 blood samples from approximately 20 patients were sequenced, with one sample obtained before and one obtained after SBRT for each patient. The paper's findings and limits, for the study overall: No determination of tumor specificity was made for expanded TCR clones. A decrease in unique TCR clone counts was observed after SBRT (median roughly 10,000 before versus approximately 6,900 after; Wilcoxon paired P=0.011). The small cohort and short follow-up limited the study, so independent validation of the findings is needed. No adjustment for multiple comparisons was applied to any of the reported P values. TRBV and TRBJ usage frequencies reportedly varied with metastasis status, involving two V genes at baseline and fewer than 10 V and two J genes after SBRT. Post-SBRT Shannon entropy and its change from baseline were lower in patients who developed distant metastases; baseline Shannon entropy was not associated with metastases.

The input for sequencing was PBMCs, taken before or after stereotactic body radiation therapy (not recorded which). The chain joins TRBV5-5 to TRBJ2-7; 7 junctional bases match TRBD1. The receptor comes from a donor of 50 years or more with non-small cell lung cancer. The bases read TGTGCCAGCAGCAAAGTGGACAGGCCGTACTACGAGCAGTACTTC. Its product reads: CASSKVDRPYYEQYF.